Listed here is a single T cell receptor beta chain. Its specificity is unknown. In nominal health when sampled, donors likely had unrecorded immune exposures nonetheless. This sample stems from a study of cytomegalovirus exposure and HLA in healthy donors. Across the whole study: An earlier analysis identified under 130 million unique TCR beta sequences in some 180 million T cells. Study results and limitations: For TCR beta chains, V- and J-gene trimming was later linked to a missense DCLRE1C variant.

CDR1 is MDHEN and CDR2 is SYDVKM in the germline V gene. This CDR3 spans 15 amino acids. The V segment lost 4 bases and the J segment 4 bases; nucleotides outside the gene matches: 9. The PCR used 60 Vbeta and 13 Jbeta primers. The data were produced by immunoSEQ multiplex PCR, yet TCRdb's version contains in-frame clones alone and is incomplete. This sample carries about 270,000 clones, about nine tenths of them seen once, and the ten largest clones take roughly 4%. The sequence derives from a man aged 35 to 55 in good health and CMV-seropositive. The sequenced sample consisted of PBMCs. The V and J genes are TRBV28 and TRBJ2-7; 8 nucleotides agree with TRBD1. The CDR3 DNA sequence: TGTGCCAGCAGTTCCGCCACAGGGGGTTGGTACGAGCAGTACTTC. It yields the protein CASSSATGGWYEQYF.